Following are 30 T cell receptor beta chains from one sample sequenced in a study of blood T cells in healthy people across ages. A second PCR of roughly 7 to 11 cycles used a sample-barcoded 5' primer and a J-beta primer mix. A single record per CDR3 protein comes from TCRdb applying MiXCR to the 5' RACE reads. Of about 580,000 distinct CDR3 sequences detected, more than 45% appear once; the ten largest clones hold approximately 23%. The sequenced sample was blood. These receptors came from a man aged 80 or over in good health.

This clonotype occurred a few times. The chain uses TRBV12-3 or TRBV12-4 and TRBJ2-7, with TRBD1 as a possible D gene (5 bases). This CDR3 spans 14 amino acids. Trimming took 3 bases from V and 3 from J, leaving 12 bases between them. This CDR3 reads CASSFVGQVYEQYF. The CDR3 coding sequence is TGTGCCAGCAGTTTCGTCGGACAAGTCTACGAGCAGTACTTC.

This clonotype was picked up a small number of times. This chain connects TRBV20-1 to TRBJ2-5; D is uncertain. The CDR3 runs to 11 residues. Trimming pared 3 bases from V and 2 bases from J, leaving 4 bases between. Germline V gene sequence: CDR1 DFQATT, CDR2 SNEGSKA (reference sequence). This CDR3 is CSASRQETQYF. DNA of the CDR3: TGCAGTGCTAGTCGTCAAGAGACCCAGTACTTC.

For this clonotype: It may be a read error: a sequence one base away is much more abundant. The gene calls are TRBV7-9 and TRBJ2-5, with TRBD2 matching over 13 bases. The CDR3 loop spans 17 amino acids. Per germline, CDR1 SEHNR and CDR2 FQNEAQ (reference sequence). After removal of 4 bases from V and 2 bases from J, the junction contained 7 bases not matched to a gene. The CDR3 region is CASSSTSGGSYQETQYF. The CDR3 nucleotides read TGTGCCAGCAGCTCGACTAGCGGGGGGTCCTATCAAGAGACCCAGTACTTC.

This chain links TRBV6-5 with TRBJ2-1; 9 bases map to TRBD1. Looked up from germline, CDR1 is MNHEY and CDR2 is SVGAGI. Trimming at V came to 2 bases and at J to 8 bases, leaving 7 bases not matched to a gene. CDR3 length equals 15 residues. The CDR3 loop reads CASSYPTGGEDEQFF. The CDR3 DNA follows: TGTGCCAGCAGTTACCCGACAGGGGGTGAGGATGAGCAGTTCTTC.

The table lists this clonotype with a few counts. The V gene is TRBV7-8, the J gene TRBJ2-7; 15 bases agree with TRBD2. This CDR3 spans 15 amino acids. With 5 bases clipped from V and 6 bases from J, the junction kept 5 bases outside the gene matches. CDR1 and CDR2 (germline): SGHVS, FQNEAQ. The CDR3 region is CASSPGLAGGREQYF. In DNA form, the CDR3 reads TGTGCCAGCAGCCCGGGACTAGCGGGAGGTCGCGAGCAGTACTTC.

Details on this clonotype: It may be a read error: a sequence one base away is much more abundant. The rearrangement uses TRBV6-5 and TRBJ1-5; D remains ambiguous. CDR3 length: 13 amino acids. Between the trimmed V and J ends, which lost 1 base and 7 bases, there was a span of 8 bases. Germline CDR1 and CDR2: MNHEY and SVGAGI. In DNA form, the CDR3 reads TGTGCCAGCAGTTACTGGGTGAAGCAGCCCCAGCATTTT. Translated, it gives CASSYWVKQPQHF.

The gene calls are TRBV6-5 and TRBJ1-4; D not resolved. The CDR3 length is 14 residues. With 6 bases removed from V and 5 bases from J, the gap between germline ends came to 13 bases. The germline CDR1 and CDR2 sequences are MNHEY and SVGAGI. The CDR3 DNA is TGTGCCAGCAGGGCCGAGACGGAAAATGAAAAACTGTTTTTT. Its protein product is CASRAETENEKLFF.

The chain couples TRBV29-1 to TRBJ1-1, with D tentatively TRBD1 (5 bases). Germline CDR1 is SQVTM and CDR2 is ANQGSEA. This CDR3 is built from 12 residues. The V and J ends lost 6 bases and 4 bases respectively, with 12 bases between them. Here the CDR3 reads CSVRGVGTEAFF. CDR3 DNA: TGCAGCGTGAGGGGCGTAGGCACTGAAGCTTTCTTT.

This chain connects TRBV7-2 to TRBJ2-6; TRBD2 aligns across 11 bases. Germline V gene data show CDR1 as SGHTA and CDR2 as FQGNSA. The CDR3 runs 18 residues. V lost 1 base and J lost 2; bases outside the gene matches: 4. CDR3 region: CASSLEPTSGTGANVLTF. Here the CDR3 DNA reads TGTGCCAGCAGCTTAGAGCCGACTAGCGGGACTGGGGCCAACGTCCTGACTTTC. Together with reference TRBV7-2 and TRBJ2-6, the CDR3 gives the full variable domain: GAGVSQSPSNKVTEKGKDVELRCDPISGHTALYWYRQSLGQGLEFLIYFQGNSAPDKSGLPSDRFSAERTGGSVSTLTIQRTQQEDSAVYLCASSLEPTSGTGANVLTFGAGSRLTVL.

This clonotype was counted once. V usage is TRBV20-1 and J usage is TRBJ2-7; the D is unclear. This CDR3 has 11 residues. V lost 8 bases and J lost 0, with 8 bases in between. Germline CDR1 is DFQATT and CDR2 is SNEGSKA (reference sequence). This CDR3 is CSPRSSYEQYF. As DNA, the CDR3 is TGCAGTCCACGGAGCTCCTACGAGCAGTACTTC.

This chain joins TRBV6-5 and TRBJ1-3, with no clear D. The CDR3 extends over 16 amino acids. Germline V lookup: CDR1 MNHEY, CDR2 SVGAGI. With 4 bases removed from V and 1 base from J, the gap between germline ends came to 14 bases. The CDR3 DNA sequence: TGTGCCAGCAGTTTAGGGCCTACGGTATCTGGAAACACCATATATTTT. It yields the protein CASSLGPTVSGNTIYF.

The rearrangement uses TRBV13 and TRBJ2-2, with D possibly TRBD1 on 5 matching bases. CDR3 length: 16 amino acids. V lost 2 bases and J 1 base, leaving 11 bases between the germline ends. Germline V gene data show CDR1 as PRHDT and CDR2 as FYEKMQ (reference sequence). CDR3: CASSLREDRNTGELFF. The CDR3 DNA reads TGTGCCAGCAGCTTAAGAGAAGACAGGAACACCGGGGAGCTGTTTTTT.

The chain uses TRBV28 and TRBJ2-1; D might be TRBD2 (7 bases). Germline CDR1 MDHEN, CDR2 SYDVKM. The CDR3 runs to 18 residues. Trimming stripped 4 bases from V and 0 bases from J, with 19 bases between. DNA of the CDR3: TGTGCCAGCAGTTGGGGGGGCACGGGTTCCAGCTCCTACAATGAGCAGTTCTTC. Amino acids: CASSWGGTGSSSYNEQFF.

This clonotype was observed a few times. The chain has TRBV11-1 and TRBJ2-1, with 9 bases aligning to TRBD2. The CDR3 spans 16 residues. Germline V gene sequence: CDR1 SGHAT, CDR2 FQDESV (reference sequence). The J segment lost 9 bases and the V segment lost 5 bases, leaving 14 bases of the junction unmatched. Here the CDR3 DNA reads TGTGCCAGCAGCCCCGGGAAAGCGGGAGGCCCAGGTGAGCAGTTCTTC. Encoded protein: CASSPGKAGGPGEQFF. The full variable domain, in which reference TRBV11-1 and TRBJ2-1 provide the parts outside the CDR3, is EAEVAQSPRYKITEKSQAVAFWCDPISGHATLYWYRQILGQGPELLVQFQDESVVDDSQLPKDRFSAERLKGVDSTLKIQPAELGDSAMYLCASSPGKAGGPGEQFFGPGTRLTVL.

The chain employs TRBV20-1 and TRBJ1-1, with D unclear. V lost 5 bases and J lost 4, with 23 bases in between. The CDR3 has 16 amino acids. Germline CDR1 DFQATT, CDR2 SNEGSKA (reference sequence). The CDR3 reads CSAPKLEGRFSTEAFF. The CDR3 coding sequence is TGCAGTGCTCCTAAACTGGAAGGGCGATTTAGCACTGAAGCTTTCTTT.

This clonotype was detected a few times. The CDR3 spells CASSFLTGSTDTQYF. DNA for the CDR3: TGTGCCAGCAGTTTCTTAACGGGGAGCACAGATACGCAGTATTTT. This chain links TRBV12-3 or TRBV12-4 with TRBJ2-3; maybe TRBD2 (5 bases). Trimming removed 3 bases from V and 0 bases from J, with 10 bases in between. This CDR3 has 15 residues.

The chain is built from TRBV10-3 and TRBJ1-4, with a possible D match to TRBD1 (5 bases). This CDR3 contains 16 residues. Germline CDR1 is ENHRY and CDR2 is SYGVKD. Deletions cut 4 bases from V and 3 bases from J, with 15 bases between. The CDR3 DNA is TGTGCCATCAGTGGCCGGGACGATATAGCTAATGAAAAACTGTTTTTT. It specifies CAISGRDDIANEKLFF.

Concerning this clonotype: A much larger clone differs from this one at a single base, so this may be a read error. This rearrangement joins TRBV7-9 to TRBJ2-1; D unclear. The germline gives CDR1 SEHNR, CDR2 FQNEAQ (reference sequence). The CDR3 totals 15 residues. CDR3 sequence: CASSPGSFAGNERFF. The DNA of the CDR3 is TGTGCCAGCAGCCCCGGTTCATTTGCCGGCAATGAGCGGTTCTTC.

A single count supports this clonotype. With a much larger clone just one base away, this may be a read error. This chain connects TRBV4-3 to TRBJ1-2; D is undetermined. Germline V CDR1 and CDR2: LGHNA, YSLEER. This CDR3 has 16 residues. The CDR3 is CAGSQDYGSRAGGYTF. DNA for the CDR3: TGCGCCGGCAGCCAAGATTACGGCTCCCGAGCTGGTGGCTACACCTTC.

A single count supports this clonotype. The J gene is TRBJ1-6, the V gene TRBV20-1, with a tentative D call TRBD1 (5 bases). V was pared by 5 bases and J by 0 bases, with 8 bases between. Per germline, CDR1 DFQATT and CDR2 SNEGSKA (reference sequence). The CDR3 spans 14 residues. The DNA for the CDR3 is TGCAGTGCTCTAGACAGCTCCTATAATTCACCCCTCCACTTT. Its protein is CSALDSSYNSPLHF.

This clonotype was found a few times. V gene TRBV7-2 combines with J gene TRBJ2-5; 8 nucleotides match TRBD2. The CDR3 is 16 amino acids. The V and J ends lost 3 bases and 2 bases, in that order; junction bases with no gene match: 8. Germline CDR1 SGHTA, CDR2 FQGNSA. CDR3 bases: TGTGCCAGCAGCTTTACCGGGGGGGCCTGGCAAGAGACCCAGTACTTC. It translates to CASSFTGGAWQETQYF.

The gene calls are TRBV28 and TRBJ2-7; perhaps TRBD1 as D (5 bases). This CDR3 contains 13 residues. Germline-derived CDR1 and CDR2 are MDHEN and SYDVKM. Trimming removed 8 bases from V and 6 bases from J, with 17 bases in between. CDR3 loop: CASVGPGHSEQYF. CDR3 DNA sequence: TGTGCCAGCGTCGGGCCCGGACACTCCGAGCAGTACTTC.

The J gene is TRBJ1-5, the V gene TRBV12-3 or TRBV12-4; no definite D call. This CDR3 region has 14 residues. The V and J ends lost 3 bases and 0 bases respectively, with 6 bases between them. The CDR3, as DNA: TGTGCCAGCAGTTTCCCAGCTAGCAATCAGCCCCAGCATTTT. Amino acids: CASSFPASNQPQHF.

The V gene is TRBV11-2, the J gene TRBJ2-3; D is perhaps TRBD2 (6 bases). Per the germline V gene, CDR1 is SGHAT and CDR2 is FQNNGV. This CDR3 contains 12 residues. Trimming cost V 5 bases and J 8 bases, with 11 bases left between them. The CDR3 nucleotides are TGTGCCAGCAGCCGTCTGGAGGGTACGCAGTATTTT. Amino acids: CASSRLEGTQYF.

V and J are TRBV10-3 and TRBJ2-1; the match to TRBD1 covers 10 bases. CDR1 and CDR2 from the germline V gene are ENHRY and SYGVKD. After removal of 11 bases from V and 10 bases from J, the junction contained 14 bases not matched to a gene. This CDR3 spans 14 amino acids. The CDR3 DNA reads TGTGCCGCGTCGCTTAGACAGGGGGCGCGGGAGCAGTTCTTC. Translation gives CAASLRQGAREQFF.

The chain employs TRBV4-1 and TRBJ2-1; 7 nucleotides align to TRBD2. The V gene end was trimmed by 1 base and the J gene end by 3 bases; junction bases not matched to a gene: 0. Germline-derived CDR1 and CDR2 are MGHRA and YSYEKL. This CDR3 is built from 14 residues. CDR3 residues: CASSQGTSYNEQFF. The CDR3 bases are TGCGCCAGCAGCCAAGGGACTAGCTACAATGAGCAGTTCTTC.

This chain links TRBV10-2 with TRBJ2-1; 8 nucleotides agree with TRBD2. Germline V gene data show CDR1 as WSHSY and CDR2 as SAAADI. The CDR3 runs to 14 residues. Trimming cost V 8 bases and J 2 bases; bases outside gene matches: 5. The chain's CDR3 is CASSSGPAYNEQFF. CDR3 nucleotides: TGCGCCAGCTCTAGCGGGCCGGCCTACAATGAGCAGTTCTTC.

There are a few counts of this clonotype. The CDR3 reads CSGRKGEFSYNEQFF. DNA of the CDR3: TGCAGTGGTCGTAAGGGGGAGTTCTCCTACAATGAGCAGTTCTTC. The chain joins TRBV20-1 to TRBJ2-1; a possible D gene is TRBD1 (6 bases). Germline lookup yields CDR1 DFQATT and CDR2 SNEGSKA (reference sequence). The CDR3 has 15 amino acids. The V and J ends lost 7 bases and 0 bases respectively, with 16 bases between them.

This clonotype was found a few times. CDR3 in amino acids: CSAVDLALWAAYTF. CDR3 DNA: TGCAGTGCCGTCGATCTCGCCCTATGGGCAGCATACACCTTC. This chain connects TRBV20-1 to TRBJ1-2; D not certain. Trimming left V 6 bases short and J 11 bases short, with 25 bases between. The CDR3 runs to 14 residues. CDR1 and CDR2 from the germline V gene are DFQATT and SNEGSKA (reference sequence).

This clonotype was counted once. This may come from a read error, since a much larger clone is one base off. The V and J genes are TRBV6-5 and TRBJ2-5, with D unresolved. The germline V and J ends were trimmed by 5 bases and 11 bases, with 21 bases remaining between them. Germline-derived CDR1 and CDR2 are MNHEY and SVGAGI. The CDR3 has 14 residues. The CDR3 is CASSLRTKHNEQYF. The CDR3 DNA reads TGTGCCAGCAGTCTCAGGACCAAACACAATGAGCAGTACTTC.